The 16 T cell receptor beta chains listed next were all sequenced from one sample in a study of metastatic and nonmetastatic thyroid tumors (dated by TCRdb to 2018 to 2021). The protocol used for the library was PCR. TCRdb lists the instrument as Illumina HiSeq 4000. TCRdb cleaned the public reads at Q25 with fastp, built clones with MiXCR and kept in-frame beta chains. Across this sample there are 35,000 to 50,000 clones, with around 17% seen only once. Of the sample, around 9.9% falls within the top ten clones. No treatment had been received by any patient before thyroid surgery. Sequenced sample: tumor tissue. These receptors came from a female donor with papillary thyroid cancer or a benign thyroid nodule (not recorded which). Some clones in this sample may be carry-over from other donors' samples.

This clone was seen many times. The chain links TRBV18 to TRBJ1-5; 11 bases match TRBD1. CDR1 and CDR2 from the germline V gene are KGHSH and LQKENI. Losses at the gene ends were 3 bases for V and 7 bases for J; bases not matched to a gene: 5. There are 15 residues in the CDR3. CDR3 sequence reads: CASSPTGQGVQPQHF. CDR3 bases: TGTGCCAGCTCACCTACGGGACAGGGGGTCCAGCCCCAGCATTTT.

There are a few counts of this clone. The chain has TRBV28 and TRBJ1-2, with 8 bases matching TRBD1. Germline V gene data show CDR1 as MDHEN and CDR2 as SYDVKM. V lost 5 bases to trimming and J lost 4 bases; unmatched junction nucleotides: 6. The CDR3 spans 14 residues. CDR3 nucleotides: TGTGCCAGCAGTACGACAGGGGACGGCTATGGCTACACCTTC. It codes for CASSTTGDGYGYTF.

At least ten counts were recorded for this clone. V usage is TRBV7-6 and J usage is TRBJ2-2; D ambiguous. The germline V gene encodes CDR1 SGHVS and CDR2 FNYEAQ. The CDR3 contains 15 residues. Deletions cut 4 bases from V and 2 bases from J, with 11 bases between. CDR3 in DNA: TGTGCCAGCAGCTCCCTCTGGGAAAACACCGGGGAGCTGTTTTTT. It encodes CASSSLWENTGELFF.

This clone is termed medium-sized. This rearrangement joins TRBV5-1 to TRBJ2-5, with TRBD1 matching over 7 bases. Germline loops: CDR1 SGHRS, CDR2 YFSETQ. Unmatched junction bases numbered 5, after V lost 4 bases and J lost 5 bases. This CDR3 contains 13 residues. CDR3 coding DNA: TGCGCCAGCAGCCCAGGGGGTTTGGAGACCCAGTACTTC. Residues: CASSPGGLETQYF.

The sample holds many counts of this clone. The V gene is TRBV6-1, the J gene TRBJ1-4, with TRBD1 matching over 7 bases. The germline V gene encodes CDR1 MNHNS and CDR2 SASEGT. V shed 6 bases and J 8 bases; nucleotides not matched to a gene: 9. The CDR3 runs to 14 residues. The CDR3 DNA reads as TGTGCCAGCAGGCCTAGGGGGCAGGGGGAAAAACTGTTTTTT. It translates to CASRPRGQGEKLFF.

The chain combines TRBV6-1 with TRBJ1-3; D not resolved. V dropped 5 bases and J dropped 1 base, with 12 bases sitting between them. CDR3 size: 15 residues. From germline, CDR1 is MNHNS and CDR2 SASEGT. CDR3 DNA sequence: TGTGCCAGCAGTCCCAACGGGTCATCTGGAAACACCATATATTTT. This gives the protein CASSPNGSSGNTIYF.

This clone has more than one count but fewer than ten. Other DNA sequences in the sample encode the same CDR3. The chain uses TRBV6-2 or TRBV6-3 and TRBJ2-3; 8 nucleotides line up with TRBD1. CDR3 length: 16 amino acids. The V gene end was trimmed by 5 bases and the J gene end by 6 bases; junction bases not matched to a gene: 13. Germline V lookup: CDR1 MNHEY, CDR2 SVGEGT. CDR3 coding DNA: TGTGCCAGCAGTCCCCAGGGGGCTCCTTTTATTGATACGCAGTATTTT. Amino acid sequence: CASSPQGAPFIDTQYF.

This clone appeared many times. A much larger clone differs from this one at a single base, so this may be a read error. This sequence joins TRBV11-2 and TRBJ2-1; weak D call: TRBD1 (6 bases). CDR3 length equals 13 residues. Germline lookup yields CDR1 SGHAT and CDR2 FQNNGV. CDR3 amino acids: CASSGQRRQERFF. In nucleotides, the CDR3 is TGTGCCAGCAGCGGACAGCGTCGGCAGGAGCGGTTCTTC.

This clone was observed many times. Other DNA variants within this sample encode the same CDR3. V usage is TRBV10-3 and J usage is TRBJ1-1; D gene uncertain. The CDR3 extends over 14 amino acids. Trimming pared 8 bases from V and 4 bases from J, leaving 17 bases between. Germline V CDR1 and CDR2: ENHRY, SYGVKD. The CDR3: CAISSAERPTEAFF. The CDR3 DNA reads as TGTGCCATCTCTTCCGCAGAACGGCCCACTGAAGCTTTCTTT.

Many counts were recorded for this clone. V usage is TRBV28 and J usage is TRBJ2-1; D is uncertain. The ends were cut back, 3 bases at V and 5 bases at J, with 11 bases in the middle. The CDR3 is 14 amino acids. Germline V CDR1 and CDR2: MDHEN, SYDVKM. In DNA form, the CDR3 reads TGTGCCAGCAGTTTTGGAGTGCCAAACAATGAGCAGTTCTTC. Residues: CASSFGVPNNEQFF.

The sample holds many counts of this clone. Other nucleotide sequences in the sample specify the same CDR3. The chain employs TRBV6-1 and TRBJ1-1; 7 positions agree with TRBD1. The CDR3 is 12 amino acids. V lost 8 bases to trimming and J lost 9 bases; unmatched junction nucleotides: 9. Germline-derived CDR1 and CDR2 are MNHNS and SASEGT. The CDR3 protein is CASRETGTQAFF. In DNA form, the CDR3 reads TGTGCCAGCCGAGAGACAGGGACCCAAGCTTTCTTT.

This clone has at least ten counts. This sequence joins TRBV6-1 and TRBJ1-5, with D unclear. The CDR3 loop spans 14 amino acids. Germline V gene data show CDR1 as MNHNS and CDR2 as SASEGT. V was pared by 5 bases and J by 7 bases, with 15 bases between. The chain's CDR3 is CASSLESAQQPQHF. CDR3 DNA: TGTGCCAGCAGTCTCGAGTCCGCGCAACAGCCCCAGCATTTT.

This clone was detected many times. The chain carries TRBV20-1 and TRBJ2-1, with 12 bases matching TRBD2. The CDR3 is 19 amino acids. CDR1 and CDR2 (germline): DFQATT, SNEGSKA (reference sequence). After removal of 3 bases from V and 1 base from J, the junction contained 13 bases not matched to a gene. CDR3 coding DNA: TGCAGTGCTAGGGAAAAACTAGCGGGAGGACTTACTTCCTACAATGAGCAGTTCTTC. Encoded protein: CSAREKLAGGLTSYNEQFF.

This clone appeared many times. The CDR3 DNA reads TGTGCCAGCAGCTTCGGACAATCCTACGAGCAGTACTTC. It codes for CASSFGQSYEQYF. J is TRBJ2-7 and V is TRBV11-2, with D possibly being TRBD1 (5 bases). Germline lookup yields CDR1 SGHAT and CDR2 FQNNGV. This CDR3 spans 13 amino acids. The V and J ends lost 3 bases and 1 base respectively, with 7 bases between them.

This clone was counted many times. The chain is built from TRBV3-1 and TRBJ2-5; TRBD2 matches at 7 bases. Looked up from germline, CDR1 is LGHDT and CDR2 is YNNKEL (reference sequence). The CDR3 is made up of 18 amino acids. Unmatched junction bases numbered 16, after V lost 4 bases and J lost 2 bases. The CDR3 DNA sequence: TGTGCCAGCAGCCCTACCCCATCGTTAGCGGGCCCACAAGAGACCCAGTACTTC. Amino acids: CASSPTPSLAGPQETQYF.

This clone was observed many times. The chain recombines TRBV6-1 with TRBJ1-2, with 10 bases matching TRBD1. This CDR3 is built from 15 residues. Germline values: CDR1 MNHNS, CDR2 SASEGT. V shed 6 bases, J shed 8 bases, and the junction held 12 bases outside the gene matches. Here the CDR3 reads CASRQPGTGAWGYTF. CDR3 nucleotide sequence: TGTGCCAGCAGACAACCCGGGACAGGGGCTTGGGGCTACACCTTC.